This TCR beta chain originates from a study of cytomegalovirus exposure and HLA in healthy donors. Regarding the study as a whole: Later analysis showed TCR association rates varying by HLA locus, highest for DRB1 and lowest for HLA-C.

The PCR ran on 60 Vbeta and 13 Jbeta primers. TCRdb's copy holds only in-frame clones and misses some; the assay was immunoSEQ multiplex PCR. This table holds roughly 99,000 clones, 82% found once. This CDR3 comprises 12 residues. CDR1 and CDR2 from the germline V gene are GTSNPN and SVGIG (reference sequence). Deletions cut 0 bases from V and 7 bases from J, with 9 bases between. Comments on this clone: Its specificity is not known.

This clonotype was obtained from a man younger than 40 in good health and CMV-seropositive. The chain combines TRBV30 with TRBJ1-2; D not certain. The specimen sequenced was PBMCs. CDR3 amino acids: CAWSVPAPGYTF. CDR3 DNA sequence: TGTGCCTGGAGTGTACCAGCGCCTGGCTACACCTTC.